This T cell receptor beta chain was sequenced in a study of regulatory T cells in long-lasting Graves disease. Time point here: newly diagnosed GD, antithyroid drugs for less than 3 months. RNA extracted from PBMCs served as the sequencing template. American Thyroid Association guidelines were used to diagnose Graves' disease. From germline, CDR1 is DFQATT and CDR2 SNEGSKA (reference sequence). The CDR3 runs to 15 residues. The germline V and J ends were trimmed by 3 bases and 3 bases, with 17 bases remaining between them. This clonotype was observed at least ten times. Arm-PCR with iRepertoire HTBI primers amplified the CDR3 regions for these TCR beta libraries. TCRdb re-derived calls from the multiplex PCR reads in MiXCR, one entry per CDR3 protein. The data hold around 250,000 distinct CDR3 sequences, with 20% observed a single time.

The material sequenced was peripheral blood mononuclear cells (PBMCs), taken at new diagnosis, from a patient treated with antithyroid drugs. The source of this sequence is a female donor with Graves disease. This chain links TRBV20-1 with TRBJ1-2; D unresolved. The CDR3, as DNA: TGCAGTGCTAGTTCCGGTTCTGTACGGGACTATGGCTACACCTTC. Amino acid sequence: CSASSGSVRDYGYTF.